This T cell receptor beta chain was sequenced in a study of T cell repertoires in cytomegalovirus infection. The CDR3 has 14 amino acids. Germline loops: CDR1 SGHVT, CDR2 SQSDAQ. V lost 6 bases, J lost 4 bases, and 13 bases lay in between. Using its own MiXCR run on the reads, TCRdb lists one record per CDR3 protein. The table shows approximately 250,000 distinct CDR3 sequences, with roughly 9% occurring only once. The receptor's source is a human donor in good health (CMV status not recorded). Some clones in this sample may be carry-over from other donors' samples. The rearrangement joins TRBV7-4 to TRBJ1-3, with D uncertain. The sequenced sample consisted of PBMCs. CDR3 DNA: TGTGCCAGCAGACAAGGCGGGGTCGGAAACACCATATATTTT. As protein: CASRQGGVGNTIYF. Filled out from reference TRBV7-4 and TRBJ1-3, the complete variable domain reads GAGVSQSPRYKVAKRGRDVALRCDSISGHVTLYWYRQTLGQGSEVLTYSQSDAQRDKSGRPSGRFSAERPERSVSTLKIQRTEQGDSAVYLCASRQGGVGNTIYFGEGSWLTVV.